This T cell receptor (beta chain) was sequenced for a study of PD-L1 blockade in urothelial cancer. Background on the study: Before enrollment, 0 to 3 chemotherapy regimens had been given to patients. It was at 3 weeks (second dose) and 6 weeks after treatment start that blood was analyzed. The median T cell count in blood samples was 110,000 to 150,000.

The CDR3 has 15 amino acids. CDR1 and CDR2 (germline): SEHNR, FQNEAQ (reference sequence). Unmatched junction bases numbered 6, after V lost 5 bases and J lost 7 bases. The table came from immunoSEQ multiplex PCR; TCRdb's copy has only in-frame clones and leaves some out. The sample holds 40,000 to 50,000 clones; approximately 83% are singletons and the top ten take over 9.5%. Time point in this sample: peripheral blood 6 weeks after treatment start. Patients' cancers were locally advanced or metastatic urothelial carcinomas. The rearrangement joins TRBV7-9 to TRBJ1-4; 11 bases are shared with TRBD1. The sequenced sample was PBMCs, obtained around atezolizumab (anti-PD-L1) treatment. The origin of this receptor is a man aged 55-75 years with urothelial cancer. CDR3 DNA sequence: TGTGCCAGCAGCCTCCTTGGGACAGGGGGTGAAAAACTGTTTTTT. Residues: CASSLLGTGGEKLFF.